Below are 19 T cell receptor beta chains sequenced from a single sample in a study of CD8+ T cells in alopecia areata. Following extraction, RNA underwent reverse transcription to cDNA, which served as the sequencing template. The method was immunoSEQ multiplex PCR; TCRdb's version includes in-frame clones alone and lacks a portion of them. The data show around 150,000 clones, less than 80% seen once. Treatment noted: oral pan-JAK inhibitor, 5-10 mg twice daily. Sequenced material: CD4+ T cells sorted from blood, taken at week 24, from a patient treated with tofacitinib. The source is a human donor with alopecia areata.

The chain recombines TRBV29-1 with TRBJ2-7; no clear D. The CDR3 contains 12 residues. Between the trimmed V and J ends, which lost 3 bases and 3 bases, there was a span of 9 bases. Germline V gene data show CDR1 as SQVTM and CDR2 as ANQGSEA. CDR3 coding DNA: TGCAGCGTTGAGGTTCAAGACTACGAGCAGTACTTC. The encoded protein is CSVEVQDYEQYF.

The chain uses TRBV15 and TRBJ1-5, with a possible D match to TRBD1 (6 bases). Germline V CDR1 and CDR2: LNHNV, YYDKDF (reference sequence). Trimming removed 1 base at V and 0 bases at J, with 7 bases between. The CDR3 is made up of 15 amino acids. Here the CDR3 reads CATSRGGGSNQPQHF. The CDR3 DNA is TGTGCCACCAGCAGAGGAGGGGGTAGCAATCAGCCCCAGCATTTT.

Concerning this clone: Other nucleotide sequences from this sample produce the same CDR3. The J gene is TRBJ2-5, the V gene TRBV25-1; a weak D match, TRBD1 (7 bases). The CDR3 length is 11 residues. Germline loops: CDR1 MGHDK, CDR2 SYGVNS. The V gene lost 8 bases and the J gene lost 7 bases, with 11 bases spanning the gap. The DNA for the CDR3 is TGTGCCAGCTCCCAGGGGGGGACCCAGTACTTC. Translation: CASSQGGTQYF.

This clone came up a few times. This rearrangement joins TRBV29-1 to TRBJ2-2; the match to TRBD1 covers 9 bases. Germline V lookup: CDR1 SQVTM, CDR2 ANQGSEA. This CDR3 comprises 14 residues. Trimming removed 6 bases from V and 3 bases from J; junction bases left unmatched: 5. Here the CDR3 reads CSVRTGDYTGELFF. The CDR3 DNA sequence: TGCAGCGTCCGGACAGGGGACTACACCGGGGAGCTGTTTTTT.

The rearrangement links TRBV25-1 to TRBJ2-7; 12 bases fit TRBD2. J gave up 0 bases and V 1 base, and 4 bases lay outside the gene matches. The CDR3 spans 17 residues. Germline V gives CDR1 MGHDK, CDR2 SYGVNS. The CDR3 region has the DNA TGTGCCAGCAGTGAATCCCAGACTAGCGGGGGCTCCTACGAGCAGTACTTC. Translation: CASSESQTSGGSYEQYF.

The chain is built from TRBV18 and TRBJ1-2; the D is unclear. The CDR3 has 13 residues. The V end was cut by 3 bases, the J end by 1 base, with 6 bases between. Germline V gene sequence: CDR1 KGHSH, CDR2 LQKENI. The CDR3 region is CASSPDHNYGYTF. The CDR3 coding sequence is TGTGCCAGCTCACCTGATCATAACTATGGCTACACCTTC.

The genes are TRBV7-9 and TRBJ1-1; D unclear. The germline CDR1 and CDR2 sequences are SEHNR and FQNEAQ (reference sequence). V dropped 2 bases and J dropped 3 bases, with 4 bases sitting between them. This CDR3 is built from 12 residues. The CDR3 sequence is CASSLMDTEAFF. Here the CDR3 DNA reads TGTGCCAGCAGCTTAATGGACACTGAAGCTTTCTTT.

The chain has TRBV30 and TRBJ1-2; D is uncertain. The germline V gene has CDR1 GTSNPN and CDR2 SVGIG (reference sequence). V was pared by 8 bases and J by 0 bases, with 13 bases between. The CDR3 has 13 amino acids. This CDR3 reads CAGLTNSNYGYTF. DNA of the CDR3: TGTGCCGGCTTGACTAATTCTAACTATGGCTACACCTTC.

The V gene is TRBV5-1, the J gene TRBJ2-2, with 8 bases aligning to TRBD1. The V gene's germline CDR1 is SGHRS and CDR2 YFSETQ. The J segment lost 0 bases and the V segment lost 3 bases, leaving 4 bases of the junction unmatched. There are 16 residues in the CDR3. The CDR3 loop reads CASSSTGEPNTGELFF. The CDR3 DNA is TGCGCCAGCAGCTCGACAGGGGAGCCGAACACCGGGGAGCTGTTTTTT.

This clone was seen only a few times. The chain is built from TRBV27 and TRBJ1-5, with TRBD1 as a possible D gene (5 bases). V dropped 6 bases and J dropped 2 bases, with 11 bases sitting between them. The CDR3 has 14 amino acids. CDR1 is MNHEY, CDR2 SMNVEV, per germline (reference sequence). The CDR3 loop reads CASSWAGRNQPQHF. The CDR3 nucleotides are TGTGCCAGCAGCTGGGCGGGACGCAATCAGCCCCAGCATTTT.

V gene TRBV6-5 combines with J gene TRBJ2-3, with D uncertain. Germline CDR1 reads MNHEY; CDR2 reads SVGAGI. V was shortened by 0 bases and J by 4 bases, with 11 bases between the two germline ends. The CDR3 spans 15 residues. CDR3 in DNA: TGTGCCAGCAGTTACTCGGGTGGGTCCGCAGATACGCAGTATTTT. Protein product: CASSYSGGSADTQYF.

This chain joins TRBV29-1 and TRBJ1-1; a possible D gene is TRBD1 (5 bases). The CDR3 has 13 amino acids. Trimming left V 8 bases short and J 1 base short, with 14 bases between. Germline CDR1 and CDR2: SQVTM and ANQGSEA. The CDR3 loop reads CSYTRQQNTEAFF. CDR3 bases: TGCAGCTACACAAGACAGCAGAACACTGAAGCTTTCTTT.

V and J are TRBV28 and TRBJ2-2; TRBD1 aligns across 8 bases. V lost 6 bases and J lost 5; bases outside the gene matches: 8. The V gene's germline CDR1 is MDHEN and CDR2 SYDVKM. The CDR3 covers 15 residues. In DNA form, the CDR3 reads TGTGCCAGCAGCCCTACAGGGGGAGGAACCGGGGAGCTGTTTTTT. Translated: CASSPTGGGTGELFF.

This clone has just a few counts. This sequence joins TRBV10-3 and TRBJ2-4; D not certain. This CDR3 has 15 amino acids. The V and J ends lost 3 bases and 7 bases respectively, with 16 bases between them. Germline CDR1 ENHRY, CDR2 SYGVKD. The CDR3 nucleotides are TGTGCCATCAGTGAAGACCGGGCATTTGCGAACATTCAGTACTTC. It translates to CAISEDRAFANIQYF.

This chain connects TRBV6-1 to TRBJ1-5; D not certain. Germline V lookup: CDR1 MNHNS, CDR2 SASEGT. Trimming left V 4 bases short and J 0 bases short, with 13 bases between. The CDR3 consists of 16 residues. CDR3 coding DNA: TGTGCCAGCAGTGTCCGCGGATCTTCTAGCAATCAGCCCCAGCATTTT. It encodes CASSVRGSSSNQPQHF.

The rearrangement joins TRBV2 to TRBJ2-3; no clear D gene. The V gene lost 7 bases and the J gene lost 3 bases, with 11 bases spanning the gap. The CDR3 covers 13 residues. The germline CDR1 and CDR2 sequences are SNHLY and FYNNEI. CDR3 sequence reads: CASNQLATDTQYF. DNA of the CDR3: TGTGCCAGCAATCAACTGGCGACAGATACGCAGTATTTT. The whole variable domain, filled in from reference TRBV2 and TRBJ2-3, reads EPEVTQTPSHQVTQMGQEVILRCVPISNHLYFYWYRQILGQKVEFLVSFYNNEISEKSEIFDDQFSVERPDGSNFTLKIRSTKLEDSAMYFCASNQLATDTQYFGPGTRLTVL.

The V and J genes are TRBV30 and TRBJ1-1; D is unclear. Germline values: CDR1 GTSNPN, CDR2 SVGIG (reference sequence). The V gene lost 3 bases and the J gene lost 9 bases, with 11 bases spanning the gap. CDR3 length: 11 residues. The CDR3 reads CAWRVALQAFF. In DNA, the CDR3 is TGTGCCTGGAGAGTGGCCCTCCAAGCTTTCTTT.

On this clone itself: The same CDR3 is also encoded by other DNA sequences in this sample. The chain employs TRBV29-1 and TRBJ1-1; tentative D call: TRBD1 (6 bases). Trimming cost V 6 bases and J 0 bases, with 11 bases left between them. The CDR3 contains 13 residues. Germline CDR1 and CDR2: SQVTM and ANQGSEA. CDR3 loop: CSVAGQMNTEAFF. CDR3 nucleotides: TGCAGCGTCGCCGGACAGATGAACACTGAAGCTTTCTTT. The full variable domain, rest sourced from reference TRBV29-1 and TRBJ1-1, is SAVISQKPSRDICQRGTSLTIQCQVDSQVTMMFWYRQQPGQSLTLIATANQGSEATYESGFVIDKFPISRPNLTFSTLTVSNMSPEDSSIYLCSVAGQMNTEAFFGQGTRLTVV.

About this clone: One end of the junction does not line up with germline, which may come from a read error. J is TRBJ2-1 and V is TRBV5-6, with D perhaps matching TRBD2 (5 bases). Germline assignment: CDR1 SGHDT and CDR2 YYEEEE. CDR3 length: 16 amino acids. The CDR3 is CASSSISGSSSNEQFF. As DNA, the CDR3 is TGTGCCAGCAGCTCGATAAGCGGAAGCTCCTCCAATGAGCAGTTCTTC. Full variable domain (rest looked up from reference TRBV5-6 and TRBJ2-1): DAGVTQSPTHLIKTRGQQVTLRCSPKSGHDTVSWYQQALGQGPQFIFQYYEEEERQRGNFPDRFSGHQFPNYSSELNVNALLLGDSALYLCASSSISGSSSNEQFFGPGTRLTVL.